Sequencing of this T cell receptor beta chain was carried out in a study of cytomegalovirus exposure and HLA in healthy donors. The PCR used 60 Vbeta and 13 Jbeta primers. Here immunoSEQ multiplex PCR was the method, and the copy in TCRdb shows in-frame clones only, minus some. Of fewer than 150,000 clones in the sample, over 75% were seen once. What was sequenced was PBMCs. This TCR was sampled from a man aged 50 or older in good health and CMV-seronegative.

CDR3 sequence: CASSSQGGGAGTEAFF. As DNA, the CDR3 is TGTGCCAGCAGCTCTCAAGGAGGGGGCGCGGGCACTGAAGCTTTCTTT. The J gene is TRBJ1-1, the V gene TRBV7-9; 7 bases are a match to TRBD1. Unmatched junction bases numbered 12, after V lost 4 bases and J lost 4 bases. The CDR3 is 16 residues long. In germline, CDR1 is SEHNR, CDR2 FQNEAQ (reference sequence).